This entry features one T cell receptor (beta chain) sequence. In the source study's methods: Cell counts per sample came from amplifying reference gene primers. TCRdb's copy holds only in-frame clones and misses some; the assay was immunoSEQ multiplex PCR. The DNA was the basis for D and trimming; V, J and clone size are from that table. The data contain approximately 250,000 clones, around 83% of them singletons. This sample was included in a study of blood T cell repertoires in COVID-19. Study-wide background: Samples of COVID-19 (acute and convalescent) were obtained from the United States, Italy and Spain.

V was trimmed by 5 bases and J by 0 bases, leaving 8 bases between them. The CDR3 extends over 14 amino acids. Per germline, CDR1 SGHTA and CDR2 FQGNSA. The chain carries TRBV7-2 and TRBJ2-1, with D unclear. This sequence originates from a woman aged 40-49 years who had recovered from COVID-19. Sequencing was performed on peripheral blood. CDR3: CASSLTSSYNEQFF. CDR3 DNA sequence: TGTGCCAGCAGCCTGACAAGCTCCTACAATGAGCAGTTCTTC.